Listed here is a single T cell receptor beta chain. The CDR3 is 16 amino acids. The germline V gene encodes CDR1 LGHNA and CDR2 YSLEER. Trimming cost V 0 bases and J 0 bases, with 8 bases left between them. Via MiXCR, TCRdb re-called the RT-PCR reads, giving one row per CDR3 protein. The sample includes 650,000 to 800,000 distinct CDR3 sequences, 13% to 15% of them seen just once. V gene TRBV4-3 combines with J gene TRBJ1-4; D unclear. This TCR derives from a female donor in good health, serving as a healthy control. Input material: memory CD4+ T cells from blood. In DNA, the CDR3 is TGCGCCAGCAGCCAAGAAATTTTTGCAACTAATGAAAAACTGTTTTTT. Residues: CASSQEIFATNEKLFF.